Shown below are 23 T cell receptor beta chains from a single sample sequenced in a study of blood T cell repertoires in COVID-19. Using immunoSEQ multiplex PCR, the repertoire was profiled, and TCRdb retains in-frame clones only, with some absent. Of some 400,000 clones in the sample, approximately 90% were seen once. Sequencing was done on a sample of PBMCs or T cells enriched from blood (not recorded which). These receptors were collected from a man aged 25-40 years who had recovered from COVID-19.

The chain links TRBV3-1 (or the pseudogene TRBV3-2) to TRBJ2-5; tentatively, D is TRBD2 (5 bases). This CDR3 is 15 amino acids long. The V end lost 0 bases, the J end lost 5 bases, and 13 bases lay between the germline ends. Germline V CDR1 and CDR2: LGHDT, YNNKEL (reference sequence). CDR3 coding DNA: TGTGCCAGCAGCCAAGATGTCGGGGTTTTTGAGACCCAGTACTTC. It codes for CASSQDVGVFETQYF.

The chain uses TRBV10-2 and TRBJ2-1; 9 bases are shared with TRBD2. CDR3 length: 13 amino acids. Germline CDR1 and CDR2: WSHSY and SAAADI. Trimming at V came to 5 bases and at J to 10 bases, leaving 6 bases not matched to a gene. CDR3 region: CASSPAGGAEQFF. CDR3 nucleotides: TGCGCCAGCAGTCCAGCGGGGGGCGCCGAGCAGTTCTTC.

The chain carries TRBV28 and TRBJ1-2; TRBD1 might be the D (6 bases). Trimming removed 5 bases from V and 3 bases from J, with 13 bases in between. The CDR3 loop spans 14 amino acids. CDR1 and CDR2 (germline): MDHEN, SYDVKM. The CDR3 DNA reads TGTGCCAGCAGTCGATGGGGGCGCGACTATGGCTACACCTTC. Its translation is CASSRWGRDYGYTF.

The CDR3 is CSASGGYQSIYGYTF. CDR3 DNA sequence: TGCAGTGCTAGTGGCGGCTACCAATCTATCTATGGCTACACCTTC. The chain couples TRBV20-1 to TRBJ1-2, with D unclear. The ends were cut back, 3 bases at V and 4 bases at J, with 18 bases in the middle. Looked up from germline, CDR1 is DFQATT and CDR2 is SNEGSKA (reference sequence). The CDR3 covers 15 residues.

This chain uses TRBV3-1 (or the pseudogene TRBV3-2) with TRBJ2-1; 8 positions match TRBD2. Unmatched junction bases numbered 11, after V lost 5 bases and J lost 8 bases. CDR1 and CDR2 (germline): LGHDT, YNNKEL (reference sequence). The CDR3 spans 15 residues. In DNA, the CDR3 is TGTGCCAGCAGCTACCGGGAGGGGTCGGCCCATGAGCAGTTCTTC. Its protein product is CASSYREGSAHEQFF.

The J gene is TRBJ2-7, the V gene TRBV30; D is ambiguous. Looked up from germline, CDR1 is GTSNPN and CDR2 is SVGIG (reference sequence). The germline V and J ends were trimmed by 0 bases and 3 bases, with 9 bases remaining between them. The CDR3 totals 13 residues. DNA of the CDR3: TGTGCCTGGAGTGTACGAGTCCGCTACGAGCAGTACTTC. Residues: CAWSVRVRYEQYF.

The rearrangement links TRBV11-2 to TRBJ1-2; possibly TRBD1 for D (5 bases). The germline gives CDR1 SGHAT, CDR2 FQNNGV. The CDR3 totals 13 residues. The V end was cut by 5 bases, the J end by 8 bases, with 15 bases between. The CDR3 DNA sequence: TGTGCCAGCAGCCTGCTAAAGCAGGGAGGCTACACCTTC. This codes for CASSLLKQGGYTF.

The CDR3 sequence: CASSDNSGRYYEQYF. In nucleotides, the CDR3 is TGTGCCAGCAGCGATAACTCAGGGCGATACTACGAGCAGTACTTC. The chain joins TRBV11-1 to TRBJ2-7, with TRBD1 as a possible D gene (5 bases). Germline-derived CDR1 and CDR2 are SGHAT and FQDESV (reference sequence). V was pared by 5 bases and J by 3 bases, with 17 bases between. The CDR3 spans 15 residues.

The chain combines TRBV3-1 (or the pseudogene TRBV3-2) with TRBJ2-1; D perhaps matches TRBD1 (6 bases). Germline loops: CDR1 LGHDT, CDR2 YNNKEL (reference sequence). The V end was cut by 4 bases, the J end by 7 bases, with 17 bases between. This CDR3 region has 15 residues. The CDR3 sequence is CASSLSGTTGNEQFF. DNA for the CDR3: TGTGCCAGCAGCCTCTCCGGGACAACTGGGAATGAGCAGTTCTTC.

The chain employs TRBV2 and TRBJ1-4; TRBD1 is a possible D gene (6 bases). The CDR3 totals 15 residues. V was clipped by 6 bases and J by 3 bases, with 14 bases between them. Germline V gene sequence: CDR1 SNHLY, CDR2 FYNNEI. DNA for the CDR3: TGTGCCAGCAGCGACACACAGGGTTCTAATGAAAAACTGTTTTTT. Amino acids: CASSDTQGSNEKLFF. The complete variable domain, with remaining parts taken from reference TRBV2 and TRBJ1-4, reads EPEVTQTPSHQVTQMGQEVILRCVPISNHLYFYWYRQILGQKVEFLVSFYNNEISEKSEIFDDQFSVERPDGSNFTLKIRSTKLEDSAMYFCASSDTQGSNEKLFFGSGTQLSVL.

This clone appeared a single time. CDR3 DNA sequence: TGTGCCAGCAGTCGCGGGACTAGCAGGTACGAGCAGTACTTC. Translated: CASSRGTSRYEQYF. The chain is built from TRBV6-5 and TRBJ2-7, with TRBD2 matching 9 bases. The CDR3 has 14 residues. The V and J ends lost 5 bases and 4 bases, in that order; junction bases with no gene match: 6. Germline loops: CDR1 MNHEY, CDR2 SVGAGI.

For this clone: The sample carries other DNA sequences with the same CDR3. As DNA, the CDR3 is TGCAGTGCTAGGGCTGGCGAGACCCAGTACTTC. Its translation is CSARAGETQYF. The V call is TRBV20-1, the J call TRBJ2-5; no clear D gene. V was trimmed by 3 bases and J by 5 bases, leaving 7 bases between them. The CDR3 consists of 11 residues. From germline, CDR1 is DFQATT and CDR2 SNEGSKA (reference sequence).

V gene TRBV11-2 combines with J gene TRBJ2-2; 7 bases match TRBD1. Germline V gives CDR1 SGHAT, CDR2 FQNNGV. V was clipped by 4 bases and J by 4 bases; unmatched bases: 9. The CDR3 has 16 residues. The DNA for the CDR3 is TGTGCCAGCAGCTCCATCGACAGGGTCCGCACCGGGGAGCTGTTTTTT. Encoded protein: CASSSIDRVRTGELFF.

The chain joins TRBV29-1 to TRBJ2-1; 9 bases fit TRBD2. The CDR3 is made up of 13 amino acids. Trimming cost V 4 bases and J 7 bases; bases outside gene matches: 5. CDR1 SQVTM and CDR2 ANQGSEA come from the germline V gene. CDR3 DNA: TGCAGCGTTGCTAGCGGGACTCGTAATGAGCAGTTCTTC. Translation gives CSVASGTRNEQFF.

The J gene is TRBJ1-1, the V gene TRBV12-3 or TRBV12-4; D may be TRBD1 (6 bases). CDR3 size: 13 residues. V was trimmed by 5 bases and J by 2 bases, leaving 9 bases between them. The CDR3: CASSIQGNTEAFF. CDR3 DNA sequence: TGTGCCAGCAGTATACAGGGTAACACTGAAGCTTTCTTT.

The chain joins TRBV6-5 to TRBJ1-5; TRBD1 is a possible D gene (5 bases). V lost 0 bases, J lost 9 bases, and 9 bases lay in between. Looked up from germline, CDR1 is MNHEY and CDR2 is SVGAGI. This CDR3 contains 13 residues. The CDR3 nucleotides are TGTGCCAGCAGTTACTCGGTCCAGGGGCCCCAGCATTTT. Encoded protein: CASSYSVQGPQHF.

The chain recombines TRBV28 with TRBJ1-2, with a possible D match to TRBD1 (5 bases). Looked up from germline, CDR1 is MDHEN and CDR2 is SYDVKM. Trimming took off 2 bases at V and 4 bases at J, with 8 bases between the two ends. The CDR3 runs 13 residues. In DNA, the CDR3 is TGTGCCAGCAGTTTACAGGGAGGCTATGGCTACACCTTC. Amino acids: CASSLQGGYGYTF.

This clone has a handful of counts. The genes are TRBV27 and TRBJ1-2, with 8 bases lining up with TRBD1. The germline V gene encodes CDR1 MNHEY and CDR2 SMNVEV (reference sequence). V gave up 8 bases and J gave up 1 base; unmatched junction bases: 21. The length of the CDR3 is 19 residues. DNA of the CDR3: TGTGCCAGCTTCCCAACCGGGACAGGACCCCAGATTAGTAACTATGGCTACACCTTC. Translated: CASFPTGTGPQISNYGYTF.

This clone was seen only a few times. The gene calls are TRBV30 and TRBJ2-3; possibly TRBD2 for D (6 bases). Trimming stripped 5 bases from V and 2 bases from J, with 11 bases between. Per germline, CDR1 GTSNPN and CDR2 SVGIG (reference sequence). The CDR3 contains 13 residues. CDR3 coding DNA: TGTGCCTGGGGAGGGGAGTTCACAGATACGCAGTATTTT. It encodes CAWGGEFTDTQYF.

The rearrangement joins TRBV28 to TRBJ2-7; no definite D call. Germline CDR1 and CDR2: MDHEN and SYDVKM. V dropped 3 bases and J dropped 6 bases, with 9 bases sitting between them. The CDR3 is 12 residues long. CDR3 nucleotide sequence: TGTGCCAGCAGTTTGTCCGGGTCCGAGCAGTACTTC. It specifies CASSLSGSEQYF.

This clone was recorded a few times. The J gene is TRBJ1-1, the V gene TRBV30; D may be TRBD1 (5 bases). The CDR3 has 12 residues. V lost 2 bases to trimming and J lost 5 bases, with 9 bases between them. Germline V lookup: CDR1 GTSNPN, CDR2 SVGIG (reference sequence). CDR3 sequence: CAWSPGHTEAFF. CDR3 nucleotide sequence: TGTGCCTGGAGTCCAGGACATACTGAAGCTTTCTTT.

This sequence joins TRBV12-3 or TRBV12-4 and TRBJ2-5; TRBD1 is a possible D gene (5 bases). Trimming took off 6 bases at V and 3 bases at J, with 11 bases between the two ends. The CDR3 has 13 amino acids. The DNA of the CDR3 is TGTGCCAGCAGCCCCAGGGCGGAAGAGACCCAGTACTTC. Protein product: CASSPRAEETQYF.

The chain is built from TRBV23-1 and TRBJ2-7, with TRBD2 matching 11 bases. TRBV23-1 counts as an open reading frame of uncertain function. This CDR3 region has 17 residues. After removal of 1 base from V and 4 bases from J, the junction contained 9 bases not matched to a gene. In DNA form, the CDR3 reads TGCGCCAGCAGTCAATGGTGGCTAGCGGGAGGAAAATACGAGCAGTACTTC. Translating it yields CASSQWWLAGGKYEQYF.